The 28 T cell receptor beta chains below were found in one sample sequenced in a study of blood T cell repertoires in COVID-19. The table came from immunoSEQ multiplex PCR; TCRdb's copy has only in-frame clones and leaves some out. The table has some 250,000 clones, 84% seen once. Material: peripheral blood. Receptor source: a man in his fifties with active or convalescent COVID-19.

Notes on this clone: The same CDR3 is also encoded by other DNA sequences in this sample. This chain connects TRBV28 to TRBJ2-7, with 7 bases that match TRBD1. This CDR3 contains 13 residues. The ends lost 2 bases at V and 3 bases at J; junction bases unmatched: 1. Looked up from germline, CDR1 is MDHEN and CDR2 is SYDVKM. The CDR3 is CASSLAGGYEQYF. CDR3 in DNA: TGTGCCAGCAGTTTAGCAGGGGGCTACGAGCAGTACTTC.

This clone appeared a few times. The CDR3 region is CASSLPGTGELFF. As DNA, the CDR3 is TGCGCCAGCAGCTTGCCGGGTACCGGGGAGCTGTTTTTT. V and J are TRBV5-1 and TRBJ2-2, with D unclear. CDR1 and CDR2 from the germline V gene are SGHRS and YFSETQ. The CDR3 covers 13 residues. The V and J ends lost 1 base and 5 bases respectively, with 6 bases between them.

The V and J genes are TRBV5-1 and TRBJ2-2, with 10 bases matching TRBD2. The CDR3 has 18 amino acids. In germline, CDR1 is SGHRS, CDR2 YFSETQ. V trimming: 0 bases; J trimming: 7 bases; junction bases outside the gene matches: 12. The chain's CDR3 is CASSLAPAGGRSGGELFF. The CDR3 DNA follows: TGCGCCAGCAGCTTGGCCCCAGCGGGGGGGCGATCGGGCGGGGAGCTGTTTTTT.

This chain connects TRBV7-9 to TRBJ2-3; TRBD2 aligns across 13 bases. Germline values: CDR1 SEHNR, CDR2 FQNEAQ (reference sequence). The CDR3 spans 16 residues. V dropped 3 bases and J dropped 6; count of bases not matched to a gene: 6. The CDR3 is CASSFTSGGAFDTQYF. The CDR3 DNA reads as TGTGCCAGCAGCTTTACTAGCGGGGGGGCCTTCGATACGCAGTATTTT.

The chain recombines TRBV11-2 with TRBJ1-1; the D gene is possibly TRBD1 (6 bases). This CDR3 region has 15 residues. V shed 5 bases and J shed 3 bases, with 16 bases lying between them. The germline gives CDR1 SGHAT, CDR2 FQNNGV. CDR3 DNA sequence: TGTGCCAGCAGCCCCGAGGGCAGGGGAGACACTGAAGCTTTCTTT. Protein: CASSPEGRGDTEAFF.

V gene TRBV10-3 combines with J gene TRBJ1-1; 7 bases are a match to TRBD1. This CDR3 is 16 amino acids long. Germline CDR1 is ENHRY and CDR2 is SYGVKD. V gave up 2 bases and J gave up 0 bases; unmatched junction bases: 6. The CDR3 DNA follows: TGTGCCATCAGTGAGGTAACAGGGGTCATGAACACTGAAGCTTTCTTT. Translating it yields CAISEVTGVMNTEAFF.

This clone was recorded a few times. The genes are TRBV28 and TRBJ1-1; TRBD1 aligns across 9 bases. With 7 bases clipped from V and 4 bases from J, the junction kept 13 bases outside the gene matches. Germline V gives CDR1 MDHEN, CDR2 SYDVKM. This CDR3 has 16 residues. CDR3 sequence reads: CASTLLQGARVTEAFF. CDR3 in DNA: TGTGCCAGCACCCTTTTACAGGGGGCGCGGGTCACTGAAGCTTTCTTT.

The J gene is TRBJ2-7, the V gene TRBV19; 8 bases line up with TRBD1. The CDR3 loop spans 16 amino acids. Germline values: CDR1 LNHDA, CDR2 SQIVND (reference sequence). Trimming cost V 5 bases and J 3 bases; bases outside gene matches: 12. The DNA for the CDR3 is TGTGCCAGTAGTTCAGGACAGGGTAAGGATATCTACGAGCAGTACTTC. This sequence encodes CASSSGQGKDIYEQYF.

The chain combines TRBV19 with TRBJ2-3, with D possibly being TRBD1 (5 bases). The germline V gene encodes CDR1 LNHDA and CDR2 SQIVND (reference sequence). Trimming took 6 bases from V and 1 from J, leaving 8 bases between them. The CDR3 consists of 13 residues. The CDR3 here is CASRPRGTDTQYF. CDR3 nucleotide sequence: TGTGCCAGTAGACCCAGGGGCACAGATACGCAGTATTTT.

V usage is TRBV4-1 and J usage is TRBJ1-4, with D tentatively TRBD1 (5 bases). Germline V gene data show CDR1 as MGHRA and CDR2 as YSYEKL. The V and J ends lost 4 bases and 3 bases respectively, with 9 bases between them. This CDR3 has 14 residues. The CDR3 coding sequence is TGCGCCAGCAGCCCCGACAGACCTAATGAAAAACTGTTTTTT. Protein sequence: CASSPDRPNEKLFF.

The rearrangement joins TRBV27 to TRBJ1-3, with D unclear. The CDR3 spans 14 residues. The V end was cut by 2 bases, the J end by 0 bases, with 5 bases between. CDR1 MNHEY and CDR2 SMNVEV come from the germline V gene (reference sequence). This CDR3 is CASSLAGSGNTIYF. CDR3 nucleotides: TGTGCCAGCAGTTTAGCGGGCTCTGGAAACACCATATATTTT.

The sample holds a few counts of this clone. V and J are TRBV9 and TRBJ1-2; 9 bases map to TRBD1. Unmatched junction bases numbered 6, after V lost 2 bases and J lost 7 bases. This CDR3 is 14 amino acids long. Germline V gene data show CDR1 as SGDLS and CDR2 as YYNGEE. This CDR3 is CASSVGQGGSGYTF. The DNA for the CDR3 is TGTGCCAGCAGCGTGGGACAGGGAGGGAGTGGCTACACCTTC.

The rearrangement uses TRBV2 and TRBJ2-3; D might be TRBD1 (6 bases). V shed 5 bases and J shed 0 bases, with 15 bases lying between them. The CDR3 covers 16 residues. Germline CDR1 SNHLY, CDR2 FYNNEI. The CDR3 loop is CASSTRTATSTDTQYF. The DNA of the CDR3 is TGTGCCAGCAGTACAAGGACAGCAACTAGCACAGATACGCAGTATTTT.

The genes are TRBV28 and TRBJ1-4; 8 bases agree with TRBD1. The ends lost 6 bases at V and 2 bases at J; junction bases unmatched: 5. The CDR3 length is 15 residues. The germline gives CDR1 MDHEN, CDR2 SYDVKM. CDR3 residues: CASSLGQGTNEKLFF. Here the CDR3 DNA reads TGTGCCAGCAGCCTCGGACAGGGCACTAATGAAAAACTGTTTTTT.

This chain links TRBV4-3 with TRBJ2-2, with TRBD1 matching 8 bases. Germline CDR1 LGHNA, CDR2 YSLEER. Trimming cost V 3 bases and J 4 bases; bases outside gene matches: 7. CDR3 size: 16 residues. The CDR3 sequence is CASSQPTGASTGELFF. The CDR3 coding sequence is TGCGCCAGCAGCCAGCCGACAGGGGCGTCCACCGGGGAGCTGTTTTTT.

This chain uses TRBV5-4 with TRBJ1-5, with TRBD1 identical over 8 bases. Per germline, CDR1 SGHNT and CDR2 YYREEE (reference sequence). Trimming removed 4 bases from V and 3 bases from J; junction bases left unmatched: 9. This CDR3 comprises 16 residues. CDR3 in amino acids: CASSLTGTGDNQPQHF. CDR3 DNA sequence: TGTGCCAGCAGCCTTACCGGGACAGGAGACAATCAGCCCCAGCATTTT.

This sequence joins TRBV5-4 and TRBJ2-1; 7 bases fit TRBD1. J gave up 12 bases and V 4 bases, and 16 bases lay outside the gene matches. This CDR3 has 15 amino acids. The germline CDR1 and CDR2 sequences are SGHNT and YYREEE (reference sequence). The CDR3 sequence: CASSVDRTALHGQFF. CDR3 DNA: TGTGCCAGCAGCGTGGACAGGACCGCCCTTCATGGGCAGTTCTTC.

V gene TRBV24-1 combines with J gene TRBJ1-2; D gene unclear. The V and J ends lost 3 bases and 8 bases respectively, with 9 bases between them. From germline, CDR1 is KGHDR and CDR2 SFDVKD. This CDR3 contains 12 residues. CDR3 residues: CATSDIAGGYTF. DNA of the CDR3: TGTGCCACCAGTGATATAGCGGGGGGCTACACCTTC.

This clone was picked up many times. The chain joins TRBV6-5 to TRBJ2-7; TRBD1 matches at 9 bases. Germline CDR1 reads MNHEY; CDR2 reads SVGAGI. J lost 3 bases, V lost 4 bases, and 10 bases had no gene match. There are 16 residues in the CDR3. CDR3 in DNA: TGTGCCAGCAGTTTCCTTTCCGGGACAGGGCACTACGAGCAGTACTTC. Translation gives CASSFLSGTGHYEQYF.

The chain is built from TRBV2 and TRBJ1-6, with D tentatively TRBD1 (5 bases). This CDR3 has 14 residues. The germline CDR1 and CDR2 sequences are SNHLY and FYNNEI. Trimming shortened V by 4 bases and J by 7 bases, and 11 bases separated the two germline ends. The CDR3 spells CASSVDSRNSPLHF. The DNA of the CDR3 is TGTGCCAGCAGTGTCGACAGCAGGAATTCACCCCTCCACTTT. Filled out from reference TRBV2 and TRBJ1-6, the complete variable domain reads EPEVTQTPSHQVTQMGQEVILRCVPISNHLYFYWYRQILGQKVEFLVSFYNNEISEKSEIFDDQFSVERPDGSNFTLKIRSTKLEDSAMYFCASSVDSRNSPLHFGNGTRLTVT.

The chain has TRBV12-2 and TRBJ1-2; the listed D gene, TRBD1, was not tested against the DNA. TRBV12-2 is noted as a pseudogene. The CDR3 spans 15 residues. This chain's CDR3 is CASRLRGRVSYGYTF. For the CDR3, the DNA is TGTGCAAGTCGCTTAAGGGGCAGGGTATCCTATGGCTACACCTTC.

This chain uses TRBV4-3 with TRBJ2-6, with TRBD1 identical over 8 bases. V dropped 3 bases and J dropped 3; count of bases not matched to a gene: 7. The CDR3 is made up of 17 amino acids. The germline V gene has CDR1 LGHNA and CDR2 YSLEER. The CDR3 sequence is CASSHGQGGDGANVLTF. The CDR3 DNA reads as TGCGCCAGCAGCCATGGACAGGGTGGCGATGGGGCCAACGTCCTGACTTTC.

Only a few counts were recorded for this clone. The V and J genes are TRBV29-1 and TRBJ1-1, with 9 bases that match TRBD1. Trimming at V came to 4 bases and at J to 5 bases, leaving 2 bases not matched to a gene. Germline V gene lookup returns CDR1 SQVTM and CDR2 ANQGSEA. The CDR3 sequence is 12 residues long. DNA for the CDR3: TGCAGCGTTGCTGACAGGGGGACTGAAGCTTTCTTT. Translation: CSVADRGTEAFF.

The V call is TRBV4-2, the J call TRBJ1-2; 7 bases agree with TRBD1. CDR1 is LGHNA, CDR2 YNFKEQ, per germline. The CDR3 consists of 15 residues. Losses at the gene ends were 0 bases for V and 7 bases for J; bases not matched to a gene: 8. The chain's CDR3 is CASSQDSQGVGGYTF. CDR3 nucleotide sequence: TGTGCCAGCAGCCAAGATAGCCAGGGGGTCGGTGGCTACACCTTC.

J is TRBJ2-7 and V is TRBV5-5, with D maybe TRBD2 (7 bases). This CDR3 is built from 14 residues. Germline CDR1 and CDR2: SGHKS and YYEKEE (reference sequence). The V and J ends lost 4 bases and 4 bases respectively, with 15 bases between them. The DNA for the CDR3 is TGTGCCAGCAGCCACGGCGGGGGCGCGTACGAGCAGTACTTC. Protein: CASSHGGGAYEQYF.

The chain uses TRBV15 and TRBJ1-4; tentatively, D is TRBD1 (6 bases). The CDR3 extends over 13 amino acids. The V gene's germline CDR1 is LNHNV and CDR2 YYDKDF (reference sequence). The V end was cut by 5 bases, the J end by 11 bases, with 15 bases between. The CDR3 DNA reads TGTGCCACCAGCCAATGGGACAAAGCTAAACTGTTTTTT. Translation gives CATSQWDKAKLFF.

The chain joins TRBV7-2 to TRBJ1-2; no clear D gene. Germline loops: CDR1 SGHTA, CDR2 FQGNSA. This CDR3 has 15 residues. Trimming left V 4 bases short and J 2 bases short, with 14 bases between. CDR3 sequence: CASSSGRGLNYGYTF. The CDR3 nucleotides read TGTGCCAGCAGCTCGGGGAGAGGGTTAAACTATGGCTACACCTTC.

J is TRBJ2-1 and V is TRBV11-3; D is unclear. Trimming took off 5 bases at V and 10 bases at J, with 12 bases between the two ends. This CDR3 has 12 residues. Germline V gene lookup returns CDR1 SGHNT and CDR2 YENEEA. The CDR3 reads CASSAQPVEQFF. The DNA of the CDR3 is TGTGCCAGCAGCGCCCAACCAGTAGAGCAGTTCTTC.